By share, the clone carrying this TCR beta chain counts as medium-sized. This CDR3 region has 17 residues. CDR1 LGHNA and CDR2 YNFKEQ come from the germline V gene. The junction had 2 bases not matched to a gene; V was cut back by 0 bases and J by 1 base. This sample is part of a study of patients and donors after allogeneic stem cell transplantation. MiXCR was run by TCRdb on the RT-PCR reads, yielding one entry per CDR3 protein. The sample comprises 9,500 to 10,000 distinct CDR3 sequences, about 6% of which are singletons, and roughly a quarter rests with the top ten. Input material: blood, either unsorted or a sorted T cell fraction (not recorded which). This TCR came from a human donor who was either an allogeneic HSCT recipient or a stem cell or donor lymphocyte infusion donor (not recorded which). It is not recorded whose cells these are; they may come from a transplant donor. This chain uses TRBV4-2 with TRBJ2-3; TRBD2 agrees at 12 bases. Here the CDR3 reads CASSQDGLAGRTDTQYF. CDR3 sequence (DNA): TGTGCCAGCAGCCAAGATGGACTAGCGGGGCGCACAGATACGCAGTATTTT.